Described below is a single T cell receptor beta chain sequence and its context. Its cognate antigen is unknown. The data were obtained in a study of beta chain features in type 1 diabetes. Study information: The examined sorted cells totaled fewer than 140 million across samples. Study results and caveats: Type 1 diabetes patients showed fewer insertions and more deletions at VDJ junctions. Shortening of TCRB CDR3s, moderate but significant, appeared in all four CD4+ subsets of Type 1 diabetes patients.

Researchers reported sorting CD4+ naive, central memory, regulatory and stem cell-like memory cells via CD45RO/CCR7/CD25/CD127/CD95/CD27. The CDR3 totals 12 residues. V dropped 5 bases and J dropped 6 bases, with 9 bases sitting between them. Germline V gene lookup returns CDR1 KGHSH and CDR2 LQKENI. Expressed TCRB transcripts were sequenced because the entire RNA isolate underwent reverse transcription. Naive, central memory and regulatory T cell samples averaged roughly 3.7 million reads. Clones were sequenced by immunoSEQ multiplex PCR, and TCRdb holds only the in-frame ones, with some missing. The table shows 250,000 or so clones, with roughly 14% occurring only once.

This TCR derives from a young man with type 1 diabetes. The chain is built from TRBV18 and TRBJ2-3; no reliable D call. Sequences were obtained from naive CD4+ T cells from blood. CDR3 in amino acids: CASSARRDTQYF. In DNA form, the CDR3 reads TGTGCCAGCTCAGCGCGTCGGGATACGCAGTATTTT.